Detailed here is one TCR beta chain. Its antigen is undetermined. This sample stems from a study of identical twins. Each donor (without exception) was a healthy Caucasian. Overall study results and limits: In monozygotic twins, models underestimated the sharing of out-of-frame TCR alpha. Cord blood beta clonotypes that were abundant carried fewer insertions, and memory repertoires showed no such trend.

Carrying unique molecular identifiers, the cDNA also gained a universal primer site through template switching. TCRdb re-derived calls from the 5' RACE reads in MiXCR, one entry per CDR3 protein. The table has 1.5 million to 2 million distinct CDR3 sequences, around a third seen once. The CDR3 length is 14 residues. The germline gives CDR1 MNHEY, CDR2 SMNVEV (reference sequence). V lost 5 bases to trimming and J lost 4 bases, with 11 bases between them. This rearrangement joins TRBV27 to TRBJ2-2; D remains ambiguous. Sequencing was performed on cord blood. The source of this sequence is a newborn girl in good health. The CDR3 DNA is TGTGCCAGCAGTATACGGCAGCGCACCGGGGAGCTGTTTTTT. It encodes CASSIRQRTGELFF.